The clone carrying this T cell receptor beta chain ranks as medium-sized. This beta chain was picked up by a library intended for alpha chains and is off target, so its count carries little meaning. Every individual TCR cDNA molecule carried its own unique molecular identifier, which allowed correction of PCR and sequencing errors. TCRdb passed the 5' RACE reads through MiXCR, listing each CDR3 protein once. Of approximately 6,900 distinct CDR3 sequences listed, over 5% are singletons. Time point: sample taken at primary tumor resection. Whole RNA was taken from tumor, nontumor lung or frozen PBMC; it was then sequenced unsorted. A total of around 67 untreated early-stage non-small cell lung cancer patients served as donors. This entry belongs to a study of spatial heterogeneity in lung cancer. About the study: Consistently, beta-chain sequences turned up in larger numbers than alpha-chain sequences did. Raw reads showed each unique TCR and UMI combination turning up more than ten times on average.

This CDR3 region has 14 residues. Per germline, CDR1 DFQATT and CDR2 SNEGSKA (reference sequence). Trimming cost V 6 bases and J 10 bases; bases outside gene matches: 17. J is TRBJ2-7 and V is TRBV20-1; 8 nucleotides agree with TRBD1. This TCR derives from a female donor with early-stage non-small cell lung cancer. Sequenced here: normal lung tissue next to the tumor, sampled at surgery. CDR3 protein: CSATAGQVSSGQYF. CDR3 bases: TGCAGTGCCACGGCGGGACAGGTCTCCTCAGGCCAGTACTTC.